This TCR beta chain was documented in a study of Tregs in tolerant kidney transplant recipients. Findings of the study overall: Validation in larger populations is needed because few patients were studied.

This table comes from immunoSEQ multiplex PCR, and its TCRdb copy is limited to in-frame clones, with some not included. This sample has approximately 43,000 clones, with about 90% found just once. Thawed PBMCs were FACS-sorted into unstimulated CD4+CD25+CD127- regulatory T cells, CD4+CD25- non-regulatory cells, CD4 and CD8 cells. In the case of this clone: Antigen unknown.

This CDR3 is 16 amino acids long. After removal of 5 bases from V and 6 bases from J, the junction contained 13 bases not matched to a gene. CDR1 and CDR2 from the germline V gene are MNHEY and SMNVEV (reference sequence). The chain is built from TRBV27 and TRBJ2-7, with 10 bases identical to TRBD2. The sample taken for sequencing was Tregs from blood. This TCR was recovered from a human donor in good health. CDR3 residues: CASSPQGLAGASEQYF. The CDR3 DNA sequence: TGTGCCAGCAGTCCCCAGGGGCTAGCGGGAGCTAGCGAGCAGTACTTC.